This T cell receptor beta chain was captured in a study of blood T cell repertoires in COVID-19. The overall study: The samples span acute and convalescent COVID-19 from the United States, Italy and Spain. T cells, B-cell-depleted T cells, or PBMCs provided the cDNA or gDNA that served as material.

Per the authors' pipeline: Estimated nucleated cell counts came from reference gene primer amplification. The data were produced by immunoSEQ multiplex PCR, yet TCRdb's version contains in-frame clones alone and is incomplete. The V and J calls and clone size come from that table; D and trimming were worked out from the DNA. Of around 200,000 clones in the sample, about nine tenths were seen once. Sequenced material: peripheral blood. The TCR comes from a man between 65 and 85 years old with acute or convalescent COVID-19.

As DNA, the CDR3 is TGCAGTGCTAGTGGGCAGGGCAAACCCTATAACTATGGCTACACCTTC. Residues: CSASGQGKPYNYGYTF. The rearrangement uses TRBV20-1 and TRBJ1-2; possibly TRBD1 for D (5 bases). CDR1 is DFQATT and CDR2 is SNEGSKA in the germline V gene (reference sequence). The V end was cut by 3 bases, the J end by 1 base, with 18 bases between. The CDR3 length is 16 residues.